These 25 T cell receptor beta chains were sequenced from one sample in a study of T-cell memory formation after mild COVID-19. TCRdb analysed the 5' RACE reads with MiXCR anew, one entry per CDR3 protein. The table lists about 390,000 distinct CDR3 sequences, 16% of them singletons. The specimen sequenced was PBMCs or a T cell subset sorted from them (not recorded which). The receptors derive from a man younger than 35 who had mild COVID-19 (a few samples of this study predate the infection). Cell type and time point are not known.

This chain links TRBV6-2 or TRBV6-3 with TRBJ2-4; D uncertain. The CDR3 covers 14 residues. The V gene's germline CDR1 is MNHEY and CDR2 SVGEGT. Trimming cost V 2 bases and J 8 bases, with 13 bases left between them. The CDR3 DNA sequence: TGTGCCAGCAGTTACCATGTTTCTCAGGACATTCAGTACTTC. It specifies CASSYHVSQDIQYF.

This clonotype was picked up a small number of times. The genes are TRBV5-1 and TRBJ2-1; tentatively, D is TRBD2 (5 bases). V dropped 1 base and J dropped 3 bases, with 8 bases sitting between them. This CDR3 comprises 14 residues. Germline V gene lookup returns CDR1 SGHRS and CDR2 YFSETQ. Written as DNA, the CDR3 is TGCGCCAGCAGCTTGACAACTAGCTACAATGAGCAGTTCTTC. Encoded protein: CASSLTTSYNEQFF.

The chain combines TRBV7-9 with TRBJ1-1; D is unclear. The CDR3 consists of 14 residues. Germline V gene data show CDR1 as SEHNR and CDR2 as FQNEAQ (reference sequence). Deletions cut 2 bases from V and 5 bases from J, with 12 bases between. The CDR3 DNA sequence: TGTGCCAGCAGCTTACCCAGGACGGAGACTGAAGCTTTCTTT. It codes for CASSLPRTETEAFF.

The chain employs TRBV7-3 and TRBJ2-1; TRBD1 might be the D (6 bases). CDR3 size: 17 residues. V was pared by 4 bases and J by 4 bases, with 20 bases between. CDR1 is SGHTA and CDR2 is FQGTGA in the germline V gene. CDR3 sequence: CASSYSQGQGHYNEQFF. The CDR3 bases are TGTGCCAGCAGCTACAGCCAGGGCCAGGGGCATTACAATGAGCAGTTCTTC.

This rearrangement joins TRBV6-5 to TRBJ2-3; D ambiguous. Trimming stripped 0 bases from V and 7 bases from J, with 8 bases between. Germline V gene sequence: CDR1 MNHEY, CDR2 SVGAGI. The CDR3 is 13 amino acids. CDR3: CASSYSLSNTQYF. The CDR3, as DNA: TGTGCCAGCAGTTACTCCCTGAGTAATACGCAGTATTTT.

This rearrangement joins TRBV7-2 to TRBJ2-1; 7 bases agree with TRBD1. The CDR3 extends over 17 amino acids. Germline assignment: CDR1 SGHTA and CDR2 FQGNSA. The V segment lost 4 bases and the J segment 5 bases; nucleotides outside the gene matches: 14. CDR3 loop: CASSSPISGTANNEQFF. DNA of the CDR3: TGTGCCAGCAGCTCCCCCATCTCCGGGACAGCCAACAATGAGCAGTTCTTC.

For the CDR3, the DNA is TGTGCCAGCTCACCCGACACTGGGGCCAACGTCCTGACTTTC. Amino acid sequence: CASSPDTGANVLTF. This chain links TRBV18 with TRBJ2-6; D call uncertain. The germline V gene encodes CDR1 KGHSH and CDR2 LQKENI. This CDR3 is 14 amino acids long. V shed 3 bases and J shed 2 bases, with 5 bases lying between them.

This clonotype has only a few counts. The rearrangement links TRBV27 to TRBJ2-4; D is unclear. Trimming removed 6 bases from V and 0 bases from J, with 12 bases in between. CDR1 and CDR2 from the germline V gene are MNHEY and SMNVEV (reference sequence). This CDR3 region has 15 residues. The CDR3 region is CASRAGPLAKNIQYF. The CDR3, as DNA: TGTGCCAGCAGGGCAGGTCCTTTAGCCAAAAACATTCAGTACTTC.

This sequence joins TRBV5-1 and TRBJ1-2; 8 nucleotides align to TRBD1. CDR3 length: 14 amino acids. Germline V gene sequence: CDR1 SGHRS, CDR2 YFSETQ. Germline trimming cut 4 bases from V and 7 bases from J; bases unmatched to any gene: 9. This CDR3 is CASSLGQGSGGYTF. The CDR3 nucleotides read TGCGCCAGCAGCCTAGGACAGGGTTCGGGTGGCTACACCTTC.

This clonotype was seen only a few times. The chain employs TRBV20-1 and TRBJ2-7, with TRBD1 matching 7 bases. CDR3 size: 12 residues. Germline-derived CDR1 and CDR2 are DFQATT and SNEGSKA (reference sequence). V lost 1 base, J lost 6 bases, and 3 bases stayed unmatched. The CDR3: CSARGQGPEQYF. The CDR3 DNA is TGCAGTGCTAGAGGACAGGGACCCGAGCAGTACTTC.

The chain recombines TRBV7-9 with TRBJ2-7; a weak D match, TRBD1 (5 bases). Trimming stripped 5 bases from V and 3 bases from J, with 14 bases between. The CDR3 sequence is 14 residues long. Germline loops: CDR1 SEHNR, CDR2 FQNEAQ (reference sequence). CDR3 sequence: CASSPSYGHYEQYV. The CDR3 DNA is TGTGCCAGCAGCCCGAGTTACGGACACTACGAGCAGTACGTC.

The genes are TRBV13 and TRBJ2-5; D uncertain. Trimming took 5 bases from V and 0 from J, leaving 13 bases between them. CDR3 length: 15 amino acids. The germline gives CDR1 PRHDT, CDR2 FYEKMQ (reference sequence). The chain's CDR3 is CASSTTKGYQETQYF. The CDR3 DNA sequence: TGTGCCAGCAGCACAACCAAGGGATACCAAGAGACCCAGTACTTC. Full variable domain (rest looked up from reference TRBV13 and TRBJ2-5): AAGVIQSPRHLIKEKRETATLKCYPIPRHDTVYWYQQGPGQDPQFLISFYEKMQSDKGSIPDRFSAQQFSDYHSELNMSSLELGDSALYFCASSTTKGYQETQYFGPGTRLLVL.

CDR3 sequence (DNA): TGCGCCAGCAGCCAATGGGGACAGGGGTATGTCAATGAGCAGTTCTTC. It specifies CASSQWGQGYVNEQFF. The rearrangement links TRBV4-3 to TRBJ2-1; 10 positions match TRBD1. Germline CDR1 LGHNA, CDR2 YSLEER. V shed 2 bases, J shed 6 bases, and the junction held 7 bases outside the gene matches. This CDR3 has 16 amino acids.

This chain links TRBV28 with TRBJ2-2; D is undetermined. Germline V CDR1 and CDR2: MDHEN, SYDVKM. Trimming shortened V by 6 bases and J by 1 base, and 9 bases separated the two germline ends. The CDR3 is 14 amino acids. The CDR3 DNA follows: TGTGCCAGCAGAAACAGAAGGAACACCGGGGAGCTGTTTTTT. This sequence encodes CASRNRRNTGELFF.

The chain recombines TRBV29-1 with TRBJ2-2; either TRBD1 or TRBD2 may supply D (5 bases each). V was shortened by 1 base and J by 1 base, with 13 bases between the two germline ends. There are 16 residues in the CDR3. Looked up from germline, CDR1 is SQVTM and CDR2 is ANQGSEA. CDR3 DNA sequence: TGCAGCGTTGAAGCGCGCTGGGGGAGGAACACCGGGGAGCTGTTTTTT. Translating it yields CSVEARWGRNTGELFF.

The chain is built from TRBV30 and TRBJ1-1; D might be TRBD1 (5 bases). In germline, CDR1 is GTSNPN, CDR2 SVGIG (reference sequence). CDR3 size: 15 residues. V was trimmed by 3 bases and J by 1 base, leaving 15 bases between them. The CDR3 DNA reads TGTGCCTGGAGCACCTACGAGGGGTGGAACACTGAAGCTTTCTTT. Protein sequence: CAWSTYEGWNTEAFF.

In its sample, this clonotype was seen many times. The CDR3 coding sequence is TGCGCCAGCAGCTCCACGGCAGGCAGCGGCTCCTACAATGAGCAGTTCTTC. This sequence encodes CASSSTAGSGSYNEQFF. The rearrangement links TRBV5-1 to TRBJ2-1; D might be TRBD2 (5 bases). CDR1 and CDR2 from the germline V gene are SGHRS and YFSETQ. CDR3 length: 17 amino acids. Deletions cut 3 bases from V and 0 bases from J, with 16 bases between.

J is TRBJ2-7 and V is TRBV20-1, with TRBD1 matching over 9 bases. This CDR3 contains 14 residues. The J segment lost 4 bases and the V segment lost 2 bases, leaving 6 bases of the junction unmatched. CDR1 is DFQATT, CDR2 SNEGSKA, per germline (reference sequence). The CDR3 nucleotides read TGCAGTGCTAGAAACAGGGGGCGATTTTACGAGCAGTACGTC. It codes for CSARNRGRFYEQYV.

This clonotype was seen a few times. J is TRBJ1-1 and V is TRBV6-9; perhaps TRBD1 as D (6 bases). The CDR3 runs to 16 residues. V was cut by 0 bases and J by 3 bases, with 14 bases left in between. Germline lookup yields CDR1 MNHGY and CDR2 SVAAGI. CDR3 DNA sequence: TGTGCCAGCAGTTATTCATGGGGGGGCAGGGACACTGAAGCTTTCTTT. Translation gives CASSYSWGGRDTEAFF.

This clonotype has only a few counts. CDR3 nucleotides: TGTGCCAGCAGCTTATTCGGGACAGGAAACACCGGGGAGCTGTTTTTT. As protein: CASSLFGTGNTGELFF. V is TRBV7-3 and J is TRBJ2-2; 8 bases are shared with TRBD1. The CDR3 is made up of 16 amino acids. Unmatched junction bases numbered 4, after V lost 2 bases and J lost 2 bases. Germline lookup yields CDR1 SGHTA and CDR2 FQGTGA.

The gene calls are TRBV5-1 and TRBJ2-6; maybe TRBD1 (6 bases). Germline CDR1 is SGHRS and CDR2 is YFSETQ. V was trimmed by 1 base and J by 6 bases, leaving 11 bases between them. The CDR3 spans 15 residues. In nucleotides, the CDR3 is TGCGCCAGCAGCTTGCAGGGGCCCTTGGCCAACGTCCTGACTTTC. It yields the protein CASSLQGPLANVLTF.

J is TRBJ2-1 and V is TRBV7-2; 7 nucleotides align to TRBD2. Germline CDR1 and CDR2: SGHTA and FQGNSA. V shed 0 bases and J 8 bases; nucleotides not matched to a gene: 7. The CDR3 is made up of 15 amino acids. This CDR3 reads CASSLASGLFDEQFF. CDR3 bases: TGTGCCAGCAGCTTAGCTAGCGGGCTATTCGATGAGCAGTTCTTC.

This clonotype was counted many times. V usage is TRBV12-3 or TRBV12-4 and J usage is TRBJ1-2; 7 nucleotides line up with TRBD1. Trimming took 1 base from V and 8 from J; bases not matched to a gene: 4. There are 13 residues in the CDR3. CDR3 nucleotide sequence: TGTGCCAGCAGTTTAGGACAGGGTTTCGGCTACACCTTC. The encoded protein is CASSLGQGFGYTF.

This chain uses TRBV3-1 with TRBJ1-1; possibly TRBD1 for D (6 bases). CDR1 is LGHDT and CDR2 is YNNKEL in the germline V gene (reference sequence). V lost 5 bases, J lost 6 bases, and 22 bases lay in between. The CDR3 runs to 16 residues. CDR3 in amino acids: CASSATGLQVLSEAFF. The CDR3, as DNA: TGTGCCAGCAGCGCGACAGGATTACAGGTTCTTTCTGAAGCTTTCTTT.

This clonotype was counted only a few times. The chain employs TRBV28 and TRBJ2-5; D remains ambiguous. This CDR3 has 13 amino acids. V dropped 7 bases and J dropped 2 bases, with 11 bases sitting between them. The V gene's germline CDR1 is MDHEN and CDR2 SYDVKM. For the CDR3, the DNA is TGTGCCAGCATTCCCGGATCACAAGAGACCCAGTACTTC. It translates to CASIPGSQETQYF.